A selection of T cell receptor beta chains follows, all from one sample in a study of blood T cell repertoires in COVID-19. The assay was immunoSEQ multiplex PCR, and TCRdb's table has in-frame clones only and misses some. The profile shows 25,000 to 35,000 clones, roughly 85% of them singletons. Sequenced material: peripheral blood. The receptors come from a man older than 75 with active COVID-19. Each CDR3 is given without its conserved first and last residue. D genes are given only for firm matches.

d_call	v_call	cdr3_aa
NA	TRBV19	ASSPGANTEAF
TRBD1	TRBV5-6	ASSLDRGMGTEAF
NA	TRBV3-1/TRBV3-2	ASSQAQGLAYEQY
TRBD2	TRBV5-6	ASSPLAGGIEQF
NA	TRBV3-1/TRBV3-2	ASSIASQAGTEAF
TRBD2	TRBV3-1/TRBV3-2	ASSPGGSGDYYEQY
TRBD2	TRBV7-3	ASSSTAGGAYEQY
NA	TRBV5-6	ASSLAFQGWETQY
NA	TRBV4-3	ASSQDLLAKNIQY
TRBD1	TRBV12-5	ASGLEQQGVTGELF
NA	TRBV15	ATGAENTEAF
NA	TRBV4-1	ASSPAGDYGYT
TRBD2	TRBV18	ASSPMIAGGSYEQY
TRBD1	TRBV5-1	ASSFSQGAGEQY
NA	TRBV16	ASSQARGDYGYT
NA	TRBV7-9	ASSSGRLETQY